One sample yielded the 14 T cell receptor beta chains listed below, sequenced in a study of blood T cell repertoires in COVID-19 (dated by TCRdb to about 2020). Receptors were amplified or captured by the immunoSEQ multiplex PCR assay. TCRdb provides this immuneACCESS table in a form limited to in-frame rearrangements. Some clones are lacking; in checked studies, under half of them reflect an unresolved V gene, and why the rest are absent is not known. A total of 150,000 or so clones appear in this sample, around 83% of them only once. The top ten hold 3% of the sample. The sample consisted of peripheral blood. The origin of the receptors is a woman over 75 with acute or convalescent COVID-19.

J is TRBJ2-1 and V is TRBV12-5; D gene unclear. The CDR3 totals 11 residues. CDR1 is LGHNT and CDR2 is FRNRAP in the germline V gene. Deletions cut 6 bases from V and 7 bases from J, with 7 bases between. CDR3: CASGLFNEQFF. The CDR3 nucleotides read TGTGCTAGTGGACTATTTAATGAGCAGTTCTTC.

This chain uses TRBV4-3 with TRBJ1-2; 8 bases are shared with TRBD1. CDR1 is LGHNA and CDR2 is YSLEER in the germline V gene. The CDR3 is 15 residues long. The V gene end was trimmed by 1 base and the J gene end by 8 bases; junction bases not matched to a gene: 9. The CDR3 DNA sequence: TGCGCCAGCAGCCAAGTAGGCCAGGGGGCGCGGGGCTACACCTTC. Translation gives CASSQVGQGARGYTF.

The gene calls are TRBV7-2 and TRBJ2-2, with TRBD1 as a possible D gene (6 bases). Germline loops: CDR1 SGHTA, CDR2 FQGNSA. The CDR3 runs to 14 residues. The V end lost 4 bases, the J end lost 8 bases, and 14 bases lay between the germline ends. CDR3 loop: CASSSNRVSGELFF. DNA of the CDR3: TGTGCCAGCAGCTCCAACAGGGTCAGTGGGGAGCTGTTTTTT.

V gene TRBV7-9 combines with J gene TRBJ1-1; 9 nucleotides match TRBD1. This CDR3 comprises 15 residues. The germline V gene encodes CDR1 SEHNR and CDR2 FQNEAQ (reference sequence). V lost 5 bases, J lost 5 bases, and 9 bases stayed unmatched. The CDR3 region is CASSPFRQGGTEAFF. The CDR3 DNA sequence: TGTGCCAGCAGCCCCTTTCGACAGGGGGGGACTGAAGCTTTCTTT.

The CDR3 DNA reads as TGTGCCATCAGCGAGCCGGGACTAGCGGGGGGAACAACTAACACCGGGGAGCTGTTTTTT. Protein product: CAISEPGLAGGTTNTGELFF. The J gene is TRBJ2-2, the V gene TRBV10-3; 15 bases map to TRBD2. CDR1 and CDR2 (germline): ENHRY, SYGVKD. The trim removed 6 bases at V and 2 bases at J, leaving 13 bases unmatched. CDR3 length equals 20 residues.

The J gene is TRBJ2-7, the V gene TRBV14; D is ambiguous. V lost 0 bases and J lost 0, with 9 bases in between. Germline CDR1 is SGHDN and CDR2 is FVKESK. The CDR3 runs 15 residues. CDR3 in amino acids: CASSQEPVTSYEQYF. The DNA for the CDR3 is TGTGCCAGCAGCCAAGAACCAGTCACCTCCTACGAGCAGTACTTC.

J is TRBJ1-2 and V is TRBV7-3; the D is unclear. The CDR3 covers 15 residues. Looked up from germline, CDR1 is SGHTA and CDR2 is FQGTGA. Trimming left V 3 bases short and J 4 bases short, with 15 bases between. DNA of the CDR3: TGTGCCAGCAGCTTGGGTGGCGGAGGAAGCTATGGCTACACCTTC. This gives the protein CASSLGGGGSYGYTF.

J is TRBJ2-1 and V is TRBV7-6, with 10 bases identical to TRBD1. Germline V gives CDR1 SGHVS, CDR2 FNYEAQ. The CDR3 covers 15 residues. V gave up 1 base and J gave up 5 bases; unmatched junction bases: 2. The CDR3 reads CASSLGTGGNNEQFF. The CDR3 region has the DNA TGTGCCAGCAGCTTAGGGACAGGGGGAAACAATGAGCAGTTCTTC. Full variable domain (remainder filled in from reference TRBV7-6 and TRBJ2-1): GAGVSQSPRYKVTKRGQDVALRCDPISGHVSLYWYRQALGQGPEFLTYFNYEAQQDKSGLPNDRFSAERPEGSISTLTIQRTEQRDSAMYRCASSLGTGGNNEQFFGPGTRLTVL.

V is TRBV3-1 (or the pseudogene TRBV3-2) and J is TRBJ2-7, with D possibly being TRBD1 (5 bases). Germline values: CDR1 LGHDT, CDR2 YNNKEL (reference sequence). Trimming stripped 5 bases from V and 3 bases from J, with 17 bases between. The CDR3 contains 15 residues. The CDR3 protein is CASSSRTPYIYEQYF. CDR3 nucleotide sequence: TGTGCCAGCAGCTCACGGACACCTTACATCTACGAGCAGTACTTC.

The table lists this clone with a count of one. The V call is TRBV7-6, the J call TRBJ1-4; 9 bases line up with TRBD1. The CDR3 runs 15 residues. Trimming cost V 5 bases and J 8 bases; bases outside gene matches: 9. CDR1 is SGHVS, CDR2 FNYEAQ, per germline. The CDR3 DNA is TGTGCCAGCAGCCGAGTCCGGGACAGGGACGAAAAACTGTTTTTT. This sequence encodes CASSRVRDRDEKLFF.

Here the CDR3 reads CASSPRTGNTGELFF. DNA of the CDR3: TGTGCCAGCAGCCCGAGGACAGGGAACACCGGGGAGCTGTTTTTT. The chain combines TRBV5-4 with TRBJ2-2; TRBD1 agrees at 7 bases. In germline, CDR1 is SGHNT, CDR2 YYREEE (reference sequence). V dropped 4 bases and J dropped 1; count of bases not matched to a gene: 4. This CDR3 is built from 15 residues.

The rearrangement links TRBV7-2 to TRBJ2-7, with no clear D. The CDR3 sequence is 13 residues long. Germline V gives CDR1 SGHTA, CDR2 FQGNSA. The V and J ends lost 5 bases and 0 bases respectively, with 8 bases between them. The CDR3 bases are TGTGCCAGCAGCCCTTCCCCCTCCTACGAGCAGTACTTC. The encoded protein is CASSPSPSYEQYF.

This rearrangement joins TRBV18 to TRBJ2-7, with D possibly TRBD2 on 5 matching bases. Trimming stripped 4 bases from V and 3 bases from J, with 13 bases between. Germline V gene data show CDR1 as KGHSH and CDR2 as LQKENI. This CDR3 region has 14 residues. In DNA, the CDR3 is TGTGCCAGCTCACGCTCACTTGAGGGCTACGAGCAGTACTTC. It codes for CASSRSLEGYEQYF.

The CDR3 DNA reads TGTGCCAGCTATGGACAGGGGCGCGGCGTATATGGCTACACCTTC. It codes for CASYGQGRGVYGYTF. The chain is built from TRBV25-1 and TRBJ1-2; 9 nucleotides align to TRBD1. CDR1 MGHDK and CDR2 SYGVNS come from the germline V gene. J lost 5 bases, V lost 8 bases, and 12 bases had no gene match. The CDR3 loop spans 15 amino acids.